A selection of T cell receptor beta chains follows, all from one sample in a study of cytomegalovirus exposure and HLA in healthy donors. The repertoire was sequenced with immunoSEQ multiplex PCR; TCRdb's copy has only in-frame clones and lacks some. The sample contains around 94,000 clones, 78% of which appear only once. The sequenced material came from PBMCs. Receptors were obtained from a woman in her 40s in good health and CMV-seropositive. Each CDR3 is given with its conserved first and last residue. The D gene is left open where the match is weak. Only part of the rows carry a size: once, few, many, or a class if the clone is expanded.

v_call	j_call	clone_size	d_call	cdr3_nt	cdr3_aa
TRBV5-1	TRBJ2-3	-	TRBD2	TGCGCCAGCAGGCTAGCGGGCCAGATGGCAGATACGCAGTATTTT	CASRLAGQMADTQYF
TRBV27	TRBJ1-4	-	-	TGTGCCAGCAGTCCTCATAAGCAGGGATTTGATCTCACTGGAAAACTGTTTTTT	CASSPHKQGFDLTGKLFF
TRBV28	TRBJ1-5	-	-	TGTGCCAGCACCTTGGGGGCGAACCAGCCCCAGCATTTT	CASTLGANQPQHF
TRBV13	TRBJ2-3	-	-	TGTGCCAGCAGCTTATCGTCGGTTAGGGGCATCCCGAGGGATACGCAGTATTTT	CASSLSSVRGIPRDTQYF
TRBV13	TRBJ2-1	-	-	TGTGCCAGCAGCTTAGTGGCTAGTAGTTACAATGAGCAGCTCTTC	CASSLVASSYNEQLF
TRBV4-3	TRBJ2-5	-	TRBD2	TGCGCCAGCAGCCAAGAACCCCCTAGCGGAGCAGAGACCCAGTACTTC	CASSQEPPSGAETQYF
TRBV15	TRBJ2-3	-	-	TGTGCCACCAGCAGAGGGGGGCAGGGGACAGATACGCAGTATTTT	CATSRGGQGTDTQYF
TRBV30	TRBJ1-2	-	TRBD1	TGTGCCTGGAACCCACAGGGGCATTATGGCTACACCTTC	CAWNPQGHYGYTF
TRBV7-2	TRBJ2-3	-	TRBD2	TGTGCCAGCAGCTTAGTTCCAGCGGGAGGCCAGATAAGCACAGATACGCAGTATTTT	CASSLVPAGGQISTDTQYF
TRBV21-1	TRBJ1-4	-	-	TGTGCCAGCAGCAGGTTAACGGATGAAAAACTGTTTTTT	CASSRLTDEKLFF
TRBV9	TRBJ1-2	-	-	TGTGCCAGCAGCGTTTCTCCTGGAGTTAACTATGGCTACACCTTC	CASSVSPGVNYGYTF
TRBV4-3	TRBJ2-3	medium-sized	-	TGCGCCAGCAGCCAATTGAGTACGGACATAGATACGCAGTATTTT	CASSQLSTDIDTQYF
TRBV27	TRBJ2-7	-	TRBD2	TGTGCCAGCAGGGGGAGCGGGAGGGTGCGCGAGCAGTACTTC	CASRGSGRVREQYF
TRBV29-1	TRBJ1-1	once	-	TGCAGCGTGCGGGGGGGCACTGAAGCTTTCTTT	CSVRGGTEAFF
TRBV10-3	TRBJ2-1	-	TRBD2	TGTGCCACCCGACTAGCGGGAGTAGGCTACAATGAGCAGTTCTTC	CATRLAGVGYNEQFF
TRBV19	TRBJ1-2	-	TRBD1	TGTGCCAGTACTCCGACAGGGCCGCTCGGAAAGGGCTATGGCTACACCTTC	CASTPTGPLGKGYGYTF
TRBV7-9	TRBJ1-5	-	TRBD1	TGTGCCAGCCGAGACAGGGAAAATCAGCCCCAGCATTTT	CASRDRENQPQHF
TRBV27	TRBJ2-7	-	-	TGTGCCAGCAGTGCGGGGATCTCTGCCTACGAGCAGTACTTC	CASSAGISAYEQYF
TRBV30	TRBJ1-2	-	-	TGTGCCTGGAGTGTAGGGGAAGACTATGGCTACACCTTC	CAWSVGEDYGYTF
TRBV11-3	TRBJ2-5	-	-	TGTGCCAGCAGCTCATTCATTGGGGCAGAGACCCAGTACTTC	CASSSFIGAETQYF
TRBV25-1	TRBJ2-1	-	TRBD2	TGTGCCAGCAGTGTCGGCGGGGGGAGCTACAATGAGCAGTTCTTC	CASSVGGGSYNEQFF
TRBV28	TRBJ1-5	-	TRBD1	TGTGCCAGCAGTTTCGGCAGGGGGCAGTACAATCAGCCCCAGCATTTT	CASSFGRGQYNQPQHF
TRBV19	TRBJ2-5	once	TRBD1	TGTGCCAGTAGTACCGGGACAGGGGGATTCGGGGAGACCCAGTACTTC	CASSTGTGGFGETQYF
TRBV9	TRBJ1-1	-	TRBD1	TGTGCCAGCAGCCCCGGGACAGGGTCGGGGGACACTGAAGCTTTCTTT	CASSPGTGSGDTEAFF
TRBV27	TRBJ1-5	-	TRBD1	TGTGCCAGCAGTTCGGGGACAGGAAACCATTGGGGGCCCCAGCATTTT	CASSSGTGNHWGPQHF
TRBV9	TRBJ1-4	few	-	TGTGCCAGCAGCGAGTCGGGACATGTTAATGAAAAACTGTTTTTT	CASSESGHVNEKLFF
TRBV4-1	TRBJ2-1	-	TRBD2	TGCGCCAGCAGCCAACCCAGACTAGCGGGAGGTCTCTACAATGAGCAGTTCTTC	CASSQPRLAGGLYNEQFF
TRBV4-3	TRBJ2-7	-	-	TGCGCCAGCAGCCAAGGAGTCCGGGTAGAGGAGCAGTACTTC	CASSQGVRVEEQYF
TRBV11-3	TRBJ2-7	-	TRBD1	TGTGCCAGCAGCGCTCAGTGGGCAGGGGGCTCCTACGAGCAGTACTTC	CASSAQWAGGSYEQYF
TRBV19	TRBJ2-1	-	TRBD2	TGTGCCAGTAGTACTAGCGGGAGGATCCCCTACAATGAGCAGTTCTTC	CASSTSGRIPYNEQFF
TRBV27	TRBJ1-2	once	TRBD1	TGTGCCAGCAGTTTTTCGGGACAGGGGAACTATGGCTACACCTTC	CASSFSGQGNYGYTF
TRBV19	TRBJ1-1	-	-	TGTGCCAGTAGTGCAGCTGAAGCTTTCTTT	CASSAAEAFF
TRBV30	TRBJ2-5	once	-	TGTGCCTGGACCACAGGAGGGCTCGGAGAGACCCAGTACTTC	CAWTTGGLGETQYF
TRBV7-3	TRBJ1-2	-	TRBD1	TGTGCCACCCAAAAGCTGACAGGGCCTGGCTACACCTTC	CATQKLTGPGYTF
TRBV2	TRBJ2-3	-	-	TGTGCCACGTACAGTACGGTCACAGATACGCAGTATTTT	CATYSTVTDTQYF
TRBV9	TRBJ1-5	-	-	TGTGCCAGCAGCGTAGATGGGGGCTGGCAGCCCCAGCATTTT	CASSVDGGWQPQHF
TRBV5-1	TRBJ2-1	-	-	TGCGCCAGCAGCTTGGCGGCGGGATCTGAGCAGTTCTTC	CASSLAAGSEQFF
TRBV19	TRBJ2-7	-	TRBD1	TGTGCCAGTAGTTTTCTCAGTGGGGGACAGGCACCCTACGAGCAGTACTTC	CASSFLSGGQAPYEQYF
TRBV6-5	TRBJ2-7	few	TRBD2	TGTGCCAGCAGTTACGGGCTAGCGGGACACTACGAGCAGTACTTC	CASSYGLAGHYEQYF
TRBV6-4	TRBJ2-2	few	TRBD2	TGTGCCAGCAGTGACTCCGGGTGGCTAGCGGGAGGTAACGGGGAGCTGTTTTTT	CASSDSGWLAGGNGELFF
TRBV6-1	TRBJ2-1	-	-	TGTGCCAGCAGTGAACAGTTTCACAATGAGCAGTTCTTC	CASSEQFHNEQFF
TRBV27	TRBJ2-7	-	TRBD2	TGTGCCAGCAGTTCCCTAGCGGGCCTCACCTACGAGCAGTACTTC	CASSSLAGLTYEQYF
TRBV10-3	TRBJ2-1	-	-	TGTGCCATCAGGGCGGTGGAGAGGAATGAGCAGTTCTTC	CAIRAVERNEQFF
TRBV4-3	TRBJ2-7	-	-	TGCGCCAGCAGCCAAACTTTGACAGGTGCGGGTACCTACGAGCAGTACTTC	CASSQTLTGAGTYEQYF
TRBV7-8	TRBJ2-1	-	-	TGTGCCAGCAGCCGCTTAGTAAGCGGTCAGAGCTCCTACAATGAGCAGTTCTTC	CASSRLVSGQSSYNEQFF
TRBV6-4	TRBJ1-1	-	-	TGTGCCAGCAGGGAGGGGGGGAGCACTGAAGCTTTCTTT	CASREGGSTEAFF
TRBV21-1	TRBJ2-3	-	-	TGTGCCAGCAGCAAAGTAAGTTTTTCGGGACAGGGTATGGTTGTGACAGATACGCAGTATTTT	CASSKVSFSGQGMVVTDTQYF
TRBV19	TRBJ1-2	-	-	TGTGCCAGTAGTATTGCCCTTCGGCGGGACTATGGCTACACCTTC	CASSIALRRDYGYTF
TRBV6-5	TRBJ2-7	-	-	TGTGCCAGCAAGGGGGACCACTCCTACGAGCAGTACTTC	CASKGDHSYEQYF
TRBV2	TRBJ1-1	-	-	TGTGCCAGCAGTGTCTTAACTGAAGCTTTCTTT	CASSVLTEAFF
TRBV15	TRBJ2-7	-	TRBD2	TGTGCCACCAGCAGAGAGACTAGCGGGAGTTACGAGCAGTACTTC	CATSRETSGSYEQYF
TRBV6-1	TRBJ2-3	-	TRBD2	TGTGCCAGCAGCGCGGGACTAGCCGATACGCAGTATTTT	CASSAGLADTQYF
TRBV10-3	TRBJ1-5	-	-	TGTGCCATCAGCACAGGACGAGACAATCAGCCCCAGCATTTT	CAISTGRDNQPQHF
TRBV19	TRBJ1-3	-	-	TGTGCCAGTAGTCAACAGGGCTCTGGAAACACCATATATTTT	CASSQQGSGNTIYF
TRBV19	TRBJ2-5	-	TRBD1	TGTGCCAGTAGTCTTGGACAGGGCACAGAGACCCAGTACTTC	CASSLGQGTETQYF
TRBV4-2	TRBJ2-5	-	TRBD1	TGTGCCAGCAGCCAAGCTCACAGGGGGCGCGAAGAGACCCAGTACTTC	CASSQAHRGREETQYF
TRBV28	TRBJ2-7	once	TRBD2	TGTGCCAGCCGAAAAACTAGCGGGAGGGTCTACGAGCAGTACTTC	CASRKTSGRVYEQYF
TRBV30	TRBJ2-1	-	TRBD1	TGTGCCTGGAGTACCGGGACAGGGGACAATGAGCAGTTCTTC	CAWSTGTGDNEQFF
TRBV9	TRBJ2-7	-	TRBD1	TGTGCCAGCAGCCCGGACAGGGGGATCTACGAGCAGTACTTC	CASSPDRGIYEQYF
TRBV19	TRBJ2-2	-	-	TGTGCCAGTACCCCCAGCTGGACAGCCCAGGGGACCGGGGAGCTGTTTTTT	CASTPSWTAQGTGELFF